This TCR beta chain originates from a study of blood T cell repertoires in COVID-19. In the study's own analysis: Amplification of reference gene primers was used by the study to estimate nucleated cell counts. Sequencing was performed with immunoSEQ multiplex PCR; in TCRdb, only in-frame clones are kept and a portion is missing. Clone size and the V and J calls come from that table; the DNA yielded D and trimming. The sample lists approximately 170,000 clones, under 95% occurring once. CDR3 length equals 14 residues. Trimming removed 3 bases from V and 9 bases from J, with 13 bases in between. Germline loops: CDR1 SGHRS, CDR2 YFSETQ.

J is TRBJ1-6 and V is TRBV5-1, with D possibly matching TRBD1 (6 bases). Sequenced: peripheral blood. The clonotype was recovered from a man between 60 and 75 years old with active or convalescent COVID-19. CDR3 sequence (DNA): TGCGCCAGCAGCTCGGGGCAGGGGACTTCACCCCTCCACTTT. Translating it yields CASSSGQGTSPLHF.